This TCR beta chain was obtained from a study of patients and donors after allogeneic stem cell transplantation. From germline, CDR1 is SGHRS and CDR2 YFSETQ. Germline trimming cut 0 bases from V and 4 bases from J; bases unmatched to any gene: 2. This CDR3 has 14 amino acids. TCRdb reanalysed the RT-PCR reads using MiXCR and keeps one entry per CDR3 protein. The sample shows roughly 12,000 distinct CDR3 sequences, approximately 25% of them seen only once. The sample consisted of blood, either unsorted or a sorted T cell fraction (not recorded which). The rearrangement joins TRBV5-1 to TRBJ2-5; 8 bases line up with TRBD1. The receptor was isolated from a human donor who was either an allogeneic HSCT recipient or a stem cell or donor lymphocyte infusion donor (not recorded which). It is not recorded whose cells these are; they may come from a transplant donor. CDR3 sequence: CASSLAGTGETQYF. DNA of the CDR3: TGCGCCAGCAGCTTGGCGGGGACAGGAGAGACCCAGTACTTC.